Below, 27 T cell receptor beta chains from the same sample are listed, as sequenced in a study of cytomegalovirus exposure and HLA in healthy donors. TCRdb keeps only in-frame clones here, not all; method: immunoSEQ multiplex PCR. There are 120,000 or so clones in the sample; around 90% occur only once, and 1.5% to 2% lies in the top ten. Sequenced material: PBMCs. These TCRs come from a woman younger than 35 in good health and CMV-seronegative.

CDR3 protein: CASSLAAGRGEKLFF. The DNA for the CDR3 is TGCGCCAGCAGCTTGGCCGCGGGGAGGGGTGAAAAACTGTTTTTT. The chain employs TRBV5-1 and TRBJ1-4, with D perhaps TRBD1 (5 bases). V lost 0 bases and J lost 7, with 13 bases in between. The CDR3 sequence is 15 residues long. CDR1 is SGHRS, CDR2 YFSETQ, per germline. The whole variable domain, remainder taken from reference TRBV5-1 and TRBJ1-4, is KAGVTQTPRYLIKTRGQQVTLSCSPISGHRSVSWYQQTPGQGLQFLFEYFSETQRNKGNFPGRFSGRQFSNSRSEMNVSTLELGDSALYLCASSLAAGRGEKLFFGSGTQLSVL.

This rearrangement joins TRBV6-1 to TRBJ2-7, with TRBD2 matching 9 bases. This CDR3 contains 15 residues. Germline loops: CDR1 MNHNS, CDR2 SASEGT. V gave up 4 bases and J gave up 0 bases; unmatched junction bases: 4. As DNA, the CDR3 is TGTGCCAGCAGTGTCAGCGGGGGGCTCTCCTACGAGCAGTACTTC. Its translation is CASSVSGGLSYEQYF.

This sequence joins TRBV9 and TRBJ1-2; D might be TRBD1 (5 bases). The CDR3 consists of 14 residues. Germline assignment: CDR1 SGDLS and CDR2 YYNGEE. Trimming removed 4 bases at V and 8 bases at J, with 18 bases between. Written as DNA, the CDR3 is TGTGCCAGCAGCTCCCCTCTCGGGGGAGGCGGCTACACCTTC. As protein: CASSSPLGGGGYTF.

This chain connects TRBV27 to TRBJ2-7, with TRBD1 matching 9 bases. The length of the CDR3 is 15 residues. V was pared by 5 bases and J by 0 bases, with 5 bases of the junction left unmatched. Germline V gene lookup returns CDR1 MNHEY and CDR2 SMNVEV (reference sequence). In DNA, the CDR3 is TGTGCCAGCAGTCCCGGGACAGGGAGCTCCTACGAGCAGTACTTC. Its protein product is CASSPGTGSSYEQYF.

The chain has TRBV13 and TRBJ2-1; 10 nucleotides align to TRBD2. CDR3 length: 14 amino acids. V gave up 2 bases and J gave up 10 bases; unmatched junction bases: 5. Germline V CDR1 and CDR2: PRHDT, FYEKMQ (reference sequence). Here the CDR3 DNA reads TGTGCCAGCAGCTTACTAGCGGGAGCCGGGGAGCAGTTCTTC. It is translated as CASSLLAGAGEQFF.

CDR3: CAWTGGNQPQHF. The CDR3 DNA follows: TGTGCCTGGACCGGAGGCAATCAGCCCCAGCATTTT. The chain employs TRBV30 and TRBJ1-5; D not resolved. The ends were cut back, 4 bases at V and 2 bases at J, with 6 bases in the middle. Germline lookup yields CDR1 GTSNPN and CDR2 SVGIG (reference sequence). The CDR3 is made up of 12 amino acids. Full variable domain (remainder filled in from reference TRBV30 and TRBJ1-5): SQTIHQWPATLVQPVGSPLSLECTVEGTSNPNLYWYRQAAGRGLQLLFYSVGIGQISSEVPQNLSASRPQDRQFILSSKKLLLSDSGFYLCAWTGGNQPQHFGDGTRLSIL.

The genes are TRBV30 and TRBJ2-7; possibly TRBD1 for D (6 bases). Deletions cut 0 bases from V and 2 bases from J, with 11 bases between. The CDR3 extends over 14 amino acids. CDR1 is GTSNPN and CDR2 is SVGIG in the germline V gene (reference sequence). The DNA for the CDR3 is TGTGCCTGGAGTGTAAGGAGGACAGCCTACGAGCAGTACTTC. The encoded protein is CAWSVRRTAYEQYF.

The chain has TRBV7-9 and TRBJ1-2; 11 bases align to TRBD1. CDR1 and CDR2 (germline): SEHNR, FQNEAQ (reference sequence). The CDR3 is 14 residues long. V shed 5 bases and J 4 bases; nucleotides not matched to a gene: 3. CDR3 loop: CASSAGQGGYGYTF. The DNA of the CDR3 is TGTGCCAGCAGCGCGGGACAGGGGGGCTATGGCTACACCTTC.

The genes are TRBV2 and TRBJ1-5, with 10 bases lining up with TRBD1. V gave up 6 bases and J gave up 1 base; unmatched junction bases: 9. The germline V gene encodes CDR1 SNHLY and CDR2 FYNNEI. The CDR3 consists of 17 residues. The CDR3 spells CASRVTGGIWSNQPQHF. For the CDR3, the DNA is TGTGCCAGCAGGGTGACAGGGGGCATATGGAGCAATCAGCCCCAGCATTTT. Using reference TRBV2 and TRBJ1-5 for the parts outside the CDR3, the full variable domain is EPEVTQTPSHQVTQMGQEVILRCVPISNHLYFYWYRQILGQKVEFLVSFYNNEISEKSEIFDDQFSVERPDGSNFTLKIRSTKLEDSAMYFCASRVTGGIWSNQPQHFGDGTRLSIL.

The chain carries TRBV29-1 and TRBJ2-1, with 9 bases identical to TRBD2. CDR1 is SQVTM, CDR2 ANQGSEA, per germline. The CDR3 runs 15 residues. Unmatched junction bases numbered 8, after V lost 4 bases and J lost 4 bases. CDR3 bases: TGCAGCGTTGCGTTGGCGGGAGGGGATTACAATGAGCAGTTCTTC. This encodes CSVALAGGDYNEQFF.

The chain recombines TRBV9 with TRBJ2-1; the match to TRBD2 covers 8 bases. The V and J ends lost 3 bases and 0 bases, in that order; junction bases with no gene match: 5. The CDR3 runs to 16 residues. Germline values: CDR1 SGDLS, CDR2 YYNGEE. CDR3 protein: CASSALAGSSYNEQFF. The CDR3, as DNA: TGTGCCAGCAGCGCCTTAGCGGGGAGCTCCTACAATGAGCAGTTCTTC.

This clone was detected only once. This chain connects TRBV4-2 to TRBJ1-2, with unresolved D. Trimming removed 0 bases from V and 5 bases from J, with 7 bases in between. Germline V gene sequence: CDR1 LGHNA, CDR2 YNFKEQ. The CDR3 contains 13 residues. This CDR3 reads CASSQDREYGYTF. The DNA for the CDR3 is TGTGCCAGCAGCCAAGATAGAGAGTATGGCTACACCTTC.

This clone appeared a single time. The V and J genes are TRBV13 and TRBJ1-1, with 8 bases lining up with TRBD1. The CDR3 extends over 14 amino acids. CDR1 is PRHDT and CDR2 is FYEKMQ in the germline V gene (reference sequence). The V and J ends lost 5 bases and 4 bases, in that order; junction bases with no gene match: 6. The CDR3 protein is CASSPRTGSTEAFF. The CDR3 bases are TGTGCCAGCAGCCCAAGGACAGGGAGCACTGAAGCTTTCTTT.

The V and J genes are TRBV18 and TRBJ2-3; TRBD2 aligns across 8 bases. The germline V gene has CDR1 KGHSH and CDR2 LQKENI. This CDR3 has 16 amino acids. V dropped 3 bases and J dropped 5; count of bases not matched to a gene: 10. CDR3 nucleotides: TGTGCCAGCTCACCCGCTGGAGCGGGAGTGATAGATACGCAGTATTTT. It encodes CASSPAGAGVIDTQYF.

The chain couples TRBV28 to TRBJ2-7; the match to TRBD2 covers 7 bases. J lost 2 bases, V lost 3 bases, and 4 bases had no gene match. The CDR3 covers 14 residues. Germline values: CDR1 MDHEN, CDR2 SYDVKM. DNA of the CDR3: TGTGCCAGCAGTTTTAGTCTAGCGGCCTACGAGCAGTACTTC. It is translated as CASSFSLAAYEQYF.

V is TRBV11-2 and J is TRBJ2-2; D unresolved. The ends were cut back, 8 bases at V and 6 bases at J, with 19 bases in the middle. In germline, CDR1 is SGHAT, CDR2 FQNNGV. The CDR3 runs to 15 residues. The CDR3, as DNA: TGTGCCAGCGTTCGGTTACGCGGTTTACCCGGGGAGCTGTTTTTT. Amino acid sequence: CASVRLRGLPGELFF.

In DNA, the CDR3 is TGTGCCAGCAGTGACCCCGGGACAGCGGAGACCCAGTACTTC. Its translation is CASSDPGTAETQYF. The J gene is TRBJ2-5, the V gene TRBV25-1; 7 nucleotides align to TRBD1. V dropped 3 bases and J dropped 5; count of bases not matched to a gene: 6. This CDR3 is built from 14 residues. Germline V CDR1 and CDR2: MGHDK, SYGVNS.

The chain joins TRBV7-9 to TRBJ2-3; the D gene is possibly TRBD1 (5 bases). In germline, CDR1 is SEHNR, CDR2 FQNEAQ (reference sequence). The CDR3 contains 16 residues. With 0 bases removed from V and 7 bases from J, the gap between germline ends came to 17 bases. CDR3 loop: CASSLAAGSSSNTQYF. CDR3 coding DNA: TGTGCCAGCAGCTTAGCTGCAGGGTCCTCTTCTAATACGCAGTATTTT. Full variable domain (rest looked up from reference TRBV7-9 and TRBJ2-3): DTGVSQNPRHKITKRGQNVTFRCDPISEHNRLYWYRQTLGQGPEFLTYFQNEAQLEKSRLLSDRFSAERPKGSFSTLEIQRTEQGDSAMYLCASSLAAGSSSNTQYFGPGTRLTVL.

This chain connects TRBV7-8 to TRBJ1-5; 8 nucleotides agree with TRBD1. Germline lookup yields CDR1 SGHVS and CDR2 FQNEAQ. The CDR3 spans 17 residues. J was trimmed by 2 bases and V by 5 bases; bases with no gene match: 11. The CDR3 loop reads CASSVMDRVWGNQPQHF. CDR3 coding DNA: TGTGCCAGCAGCGTAATGGACAGGGTTTGGGGCAATCAGCCCCAGCATTTT.

The rearrangement links TRBV11-2 to TRBJ2-5, with D maybe TRBD1 (6 bases). Germline assignment: CDR1 SGHAT and CDR2 FQNNGV. CDR3 size: 15 residues. V lost 0 bases and J 4 bases, leaving 12 bases between the germline ends. CDR3 sequence reads: CASSLDVGRGETQYF. Here the CDR3 DNA reads TGTGCCAGCAGCTTAGATGTAGGCAGGGGAGAGACCCAGTACTTC.

The chain links TRBV7-9 to TRBJ2-2; TRBD2 might be the D (6 bases). Germline V gene sequence: CDR1 SEHNR, CDR2 FQNEAQ (reference sequence). V was clipped by 5 bases and J by 6 bases, with 16 bases between them. This CDR3 contains 15 residues. Here the CDR3 DNA reads TGTGCCAGCAGCCCAGATGGACTAACTTCCGGGGAGCTGTTTTTT. It translates to CASSPDGLTSGELFF.

This clone has a single count. The rearrangement uses TRBV6-6 and TRBJ2-3, with D perhaps TRBD1 (6 bases). CDR1 MNHNY and CDR2 SVGAGI come from the germline V gene (reference sequence). The V gene lost 7 bases and the J gene lost 5 bases, with 10 bases spanning the gap. The CDR3 contains 12 residues. As DNA, the CDR3 is TGTGCCAGCACAGGGGCAGAAGATACGCAGTATTTT. Amino acids: CASTGAEDTQYF.

V usage is TRBV2 and J usage is TRBJ2-7; TRBD1 matches 7 bases. CDR3 size: 15 residues. Germline lookup yields CDR1 SNHLY and CDR2 FYNNEI. V dropped 3 bases and J dropped 4; count of bases not matched to a gene: 9. In nucleotides, the CDR3 is TGTGCCAGCAGTGACAGGGGAAGGGGGCCTTACGAGCAGTACTTC. Its protein is CASSDRGRGPYEQYF. Full variable domain (remainder filled in from reference TRBV2 and TRBJ2-7): EPEVTQTPSHQVTQMGQEVILRCVPISNHLYFYWYRQILGQKVEFLVSFYNNEISEKSEIFDDQFSVERPDGSNFTLKIRSTKLEDSAMYFCASSDRGRGPYEQYFGPGTRLTVT.

This clone was recorded only once. V and J are TRBV7-6 and TRBJ2-3, with D perhaps TRBD1 (7 bases). V lost 5 bases and J 4 bases, leaving 25 bases between the germline ends. The CDR3 has 18 residues. Germline loops: CDR1 SGHVS, CDR2 FNYEAQ. Here the CDR3 DNA reads TGTGCCAGCAGCCGACAGCGGTCTATAGGAGGGGGCTCAGATACGCAGTATTTT. Translating gives CASSRQRSIGGGSDTQYF.

This clone was counted between two and nine times. Other DNA sequences in the same sample also yield this CDR3. This chain uses TRBV9 with TRBJ1-5; 7 nucleotides agree with TRBD1. The CDR3 totals 15 residues. Trimming took 0 bases from V and 1 from J; bases not matched to a gene: 1. CDR1 is SGDLS and CDR2 is YYNGEE in the germline V gene. The CDR3 region has the DNA TGTGCCAGCAGCGTAGGACAGGGAAGCAATCAGCCCCAGCATTTT. As protein: CASSVGQGSNQPQHF.

The CDR3 sequence: CASRDGTDHYYEQYF. CDR3 in DNA: TGTGCCAGCAGGGATGGGACAGATCATTACTACGAGCAGTACTTC. V is TRBV28 and J is TRBJ2-7; 7 nucleotides align to TRBD1. From germline, CDR1 is MDHEN and CDR2 SYDVKM. Trimming took 6 bases from V and 3 from J; bases not matched to a gene: 11. The CDR3 contains 15 residues.

The J gene is TRBJ2-7, the V gene TRBV6-6; possible D gene TRBD1, 5 bases. V dropped 0 bases and J dropped 1 base, with 10 bases sitting between them. The CDR3 sequence is 15 residues long. Germline V gene data show CDR1 as MNHNY and CDR2 as SVGAGI (reference sequence). The CDR3 sequence: CASSYSGRESYEQYF. The CDR3 DNA reads TGTGCCAGCAGTTACTCGGGCAGGGAATCCTACGAGCAGTACTTC.